The following is a TCR beta chain sequence with its context. Amplification used 60 Vbeta primers and 13 Jbeta primers. Libraries were prepared by immunoSEQ multiplex PCR; TCRdb keeps only in-frame clonotypes and omits some of them. The sample lists 150,000 to 200,000 clones; about 82% were seen once. The data derive from a study of cytomegalovirus exposure and HLA in healthy donors. Study information: Within an early data release were 80 million to 90 million unique TCRs drawn from HLA-typed donors.

The CDR3 runs 14 residues. J gave up 6 bases and V 5 bases, and 7 bases lay outside the gene matches. Germline assignment: CDR1 KGHSH and CDR2 LQKENI. This clonotype originated in a woman younger than 45 in good health and CMV-seropositive. The chain has TRBV18 and TRBJ2-3; 8 positions agree with TRBD1. Material: PBMCs. The CDR3 sequence is CASSTSGGKDTQYF. CDR3 coding DNA: TGTGCCAGCTCAACGTCAGGGGGCAAGGATACGCAGTATTTT.